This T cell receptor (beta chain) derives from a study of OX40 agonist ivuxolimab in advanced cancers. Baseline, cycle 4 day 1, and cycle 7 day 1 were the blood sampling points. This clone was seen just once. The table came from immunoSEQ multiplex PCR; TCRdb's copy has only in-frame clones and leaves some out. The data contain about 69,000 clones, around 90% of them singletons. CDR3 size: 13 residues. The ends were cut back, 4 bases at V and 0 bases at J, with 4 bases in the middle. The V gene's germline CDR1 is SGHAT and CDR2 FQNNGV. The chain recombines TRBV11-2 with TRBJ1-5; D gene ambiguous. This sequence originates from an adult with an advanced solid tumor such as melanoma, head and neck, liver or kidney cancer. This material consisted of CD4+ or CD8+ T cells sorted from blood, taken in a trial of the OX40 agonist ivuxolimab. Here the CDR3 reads CASSSYSNQPQHF. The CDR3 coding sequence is TGTGCCAGCAGCTCTTATAGCAATCAGCCCCAGCATTTT. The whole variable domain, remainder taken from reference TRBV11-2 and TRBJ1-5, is EAGVAQSPRYKIIEKRQSVAFWCNPISGHATLYWYQQILGQGPKLLIQFQNNGVVDDSQLPKDRFSAERLKGVDSTLKIQPAKLEDSAVYLCASSSYSNQPQHFGDGTRLSIL.